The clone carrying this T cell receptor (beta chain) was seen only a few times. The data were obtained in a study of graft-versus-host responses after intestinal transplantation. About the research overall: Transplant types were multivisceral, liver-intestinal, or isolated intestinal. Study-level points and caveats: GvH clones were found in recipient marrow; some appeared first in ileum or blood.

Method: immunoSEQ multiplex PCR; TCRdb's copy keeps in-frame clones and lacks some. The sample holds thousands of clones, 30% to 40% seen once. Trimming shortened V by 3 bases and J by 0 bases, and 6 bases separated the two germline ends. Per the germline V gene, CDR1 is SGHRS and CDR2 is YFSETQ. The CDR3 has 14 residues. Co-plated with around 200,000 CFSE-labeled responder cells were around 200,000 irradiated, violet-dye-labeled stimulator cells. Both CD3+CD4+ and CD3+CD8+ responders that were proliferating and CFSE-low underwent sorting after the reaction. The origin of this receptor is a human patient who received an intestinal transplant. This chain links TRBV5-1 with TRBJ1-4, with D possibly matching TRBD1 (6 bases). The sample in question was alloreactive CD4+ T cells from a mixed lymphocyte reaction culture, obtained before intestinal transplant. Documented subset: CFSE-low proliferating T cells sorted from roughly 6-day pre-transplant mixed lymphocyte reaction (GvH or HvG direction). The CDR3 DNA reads TGCGCCAGCAGCTGGACAGCAACTAATGAAAAACTGTTTTTT. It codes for CASSWTATNEKLFF.